The sequence of this T cell receptor (beta chain) was determined in a study of chemoradiotherapy in HPV16-positive cancers. Repertoires were generated with immunoSEQ multiplex PCR, while TCRdb's copy carries only in-frame clones and drops some. Of roughly 24,000 clones in the sample, 92% are singletons; the top ten hold roughly a sixth. Germline V CDR1 and CDR2: LGHNA, YSLEER. The CDR3 spans 16 residues. Deletions cut 0 bases from V and 0 bases from J, with 9 bases between. The TCR sequence derives from a human donor with HPV-associated anogenital cancer. The specimen was blood, collected from a patient who underwent chemoradiotherapy. V is TRBV4-3 and J is TRBJ2-1, with a tentative D call TRBD2 (6 bases). CDR3 in DNA: TGCGCCAGCAGCCAAGAGGGTAGCGGCTCCTACAATGAGCAGTTCTTC. Translated: CASSQEGSGSYNEQFF.